A single sample gave rise to the 7 T cell receptor beta chains below, sequenced in a study of cytomegalovirus exposure and HLA in healthy donors. 13 Jbeta primers and 60 Vbeta primers were used for the PCR. Clones were read by immunoSEQ multiplex PCR, and TCRdb kept only the in-frame ones, dropping some. Recorded here are 200,000 or so clones; the top ten clones represent 0.74%. The sample consisted of PBMCs. The receptor set was obtained from a boy aged 5-17 years in good health and CMV-seronegative.

The chain carries TRBV2 and TRBJ2-7; 9 nucleotides agree with TRBD1. The CDR3 length is 16 residues. Trimming took 4 bases from V and 2 from J; bases not matched to a gene: 9. Germline-derived CDR1 and CDR2 are SNHLY and FYNNEI. This CDR3 is CASSAIRTGVPYEQYF. CDR3 sequence (DNA): TGTGCCAGCAGTGCGATCCGGACAGGGGTGCCCTACGAGCAGTACTTC.

The chain uses TRBV5-4 and TRBJ1-2; D gene ambiguous. The germline V gene encodes CDR1 SGHNT and CDR2 YYREEE (reference sequence). Trimming removed 4 bases from V and 3 bases from J, with 13 bases in between. The CDR3 has 14 residues. Written as DNA, the CDR3 is TGTGCCAGCAGCCCCCTCCCCGAGGACTATGGCTACACCTTC. Translation gives CASSPLPEDYGYTF.

The V gene is TRBV7-6, the J gene TRBJ1-2; 9 bases agree with TRBD1. In germline, CDR1 is SGHVS, CDR2 FNYEAQ. The CDR3 runs to 14 residues. V lost 1 base, J lost 6 bases, and 3 bases stayed unmatched. The CDR3 bases are TGTGCCAGCAGCTTAGGGACAGGGGTACATGGCTACACCTTC. Translation gives CASSLGTGVHGYTF.

About this clone: This sample includes further DNA sequences coding for the same CDR3. The chain employs TRBV9 and TRBJ1-3, with D maybe TRBD1 (5 bases). The germline gives CDR1 SGDLS, CDR2 YYNGEE. This CDR3 contains 15 residues. The V and J ends lost 0 bases and 0 bases respectively, with 7 bases between them. The CDR3 reads CASSVGGSSGNTIYF. In nucleotides, the CDR3 is TGTGCCAGCAGCGTAGGGGGCTCCTCTGGAAACACCATATATTTT.

The chain recombines TRBV11-2 with TRBJ1-6; 9 bases fit TRBD1. The CDR3 covers 16 residues. In germline, CDR1 is SGHAT, CDR2 FQNNGV. Unmatched junction bases numbered 11, after V lost 4 bases and J lost 10 bases. The CDR3 here is CASSSYGDRENSPLHF. CDR3 nucleotide sequence: TGTGCCAGCAGCTCCTATGGGGACAGGGAAAACTCACCCCTCCACTTT.

The gene calls are TRBV28 and TRBJ2-7; TRBD1 is a possible D gene (6 bases). The ends were cut back, 3 bases at V and 0 bases at J, with 12 bases in the middle. The CDR3 totals 15 residues. From germline, CDR1 is MDHEN and CDR2 SYDVKM. The CDR3 DNA reads as TGTGCCAGCAGTTTCGACAGGCAGAGCTCCTACGAGCAGTACTTC. Encoded protein: CASSFDRQSSYEQYF.

The chain couples TRBV7-2 to TRBJ1-1; TRBD1 is a possible D gene (5 bases). V was cut by 5 bases and J by 2 bases, with 15 bases left in between. The CDR3 covers 15 residues. Germline loops: CDR1 SGHTA, CDR2 FQGNSA. The CDR3 DNA follows: TGTGCCAGCAGCCTAGTCCCCAGGGCTAACACTGAAGCTTTCTTT. It yields the protein CASSLVPRANTEAFF.